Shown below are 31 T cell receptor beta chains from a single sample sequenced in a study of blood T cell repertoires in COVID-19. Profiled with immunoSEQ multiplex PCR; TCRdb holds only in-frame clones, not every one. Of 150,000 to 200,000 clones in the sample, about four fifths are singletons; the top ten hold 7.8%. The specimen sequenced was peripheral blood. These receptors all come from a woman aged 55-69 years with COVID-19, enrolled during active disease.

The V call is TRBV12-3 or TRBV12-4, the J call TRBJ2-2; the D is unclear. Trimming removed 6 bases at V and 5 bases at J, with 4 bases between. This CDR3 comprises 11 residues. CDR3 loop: CASRLTGELFF. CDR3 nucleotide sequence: TGTGCCAGCAGACTGACCGGGGAGCTGTTTTTT.

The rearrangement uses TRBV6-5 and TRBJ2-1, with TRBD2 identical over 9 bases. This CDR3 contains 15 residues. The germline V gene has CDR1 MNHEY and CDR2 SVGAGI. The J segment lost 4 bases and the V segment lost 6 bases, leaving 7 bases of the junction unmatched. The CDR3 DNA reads TGTGCCAGCAGGATAGCGGGGGCGAAATACAATGAGCAGTTCTTC. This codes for CASRIAGAKYNEQFF.

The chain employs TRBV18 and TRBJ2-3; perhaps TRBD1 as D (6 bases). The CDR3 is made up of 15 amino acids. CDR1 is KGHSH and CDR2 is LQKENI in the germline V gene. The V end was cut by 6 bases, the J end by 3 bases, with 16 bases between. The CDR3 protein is CASSLTGLGTDTQYF. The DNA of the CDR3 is TGTGCCAGCTCTCTCACAGGGTTGGGGACAGATACGCAGTATTTT.

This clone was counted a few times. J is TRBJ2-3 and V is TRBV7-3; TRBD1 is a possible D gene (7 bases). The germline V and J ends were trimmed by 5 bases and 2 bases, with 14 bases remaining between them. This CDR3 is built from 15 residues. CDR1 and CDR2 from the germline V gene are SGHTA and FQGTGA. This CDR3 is CASSRQGLNTDTQYF. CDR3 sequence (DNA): TGTGCCAGCAGCCGACAGGGACTTAACACAGATACGCAGTATTTT.

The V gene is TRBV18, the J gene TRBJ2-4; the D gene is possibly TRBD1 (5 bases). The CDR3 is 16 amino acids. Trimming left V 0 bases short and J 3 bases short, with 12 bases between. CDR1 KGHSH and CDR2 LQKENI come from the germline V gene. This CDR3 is CASSPPAGFDKNIQYF. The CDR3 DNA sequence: TGTGCCAGCTCACCACCGGCAGGGTTTGACAAAAACATTCAGTACTTC.

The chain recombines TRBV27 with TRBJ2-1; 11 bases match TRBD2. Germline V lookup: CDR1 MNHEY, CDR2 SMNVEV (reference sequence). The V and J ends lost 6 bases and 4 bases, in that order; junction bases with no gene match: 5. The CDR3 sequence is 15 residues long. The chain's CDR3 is CASSLPSGRYNEQFF. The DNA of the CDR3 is TGTGCCAGCAGCTTACCTAGCGGGAGGTACAATGAGCAGTTCTTC.

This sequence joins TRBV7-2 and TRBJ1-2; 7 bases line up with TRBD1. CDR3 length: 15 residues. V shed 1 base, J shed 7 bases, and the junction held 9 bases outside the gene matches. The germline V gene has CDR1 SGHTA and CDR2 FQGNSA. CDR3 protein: CASSLDGQALGGYTF. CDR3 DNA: TGTGCCAGCAGCTTAGATGGACAGGCCTTAGGTGGCTACACCTTC.

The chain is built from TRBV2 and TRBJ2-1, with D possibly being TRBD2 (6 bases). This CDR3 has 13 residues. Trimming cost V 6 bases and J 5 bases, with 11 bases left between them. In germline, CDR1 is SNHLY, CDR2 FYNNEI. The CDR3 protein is CASRGTVHNEQFF. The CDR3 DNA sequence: TGTGCCAGCAGAGGGACTGTTCACAATGAGCAGTTCTTC.

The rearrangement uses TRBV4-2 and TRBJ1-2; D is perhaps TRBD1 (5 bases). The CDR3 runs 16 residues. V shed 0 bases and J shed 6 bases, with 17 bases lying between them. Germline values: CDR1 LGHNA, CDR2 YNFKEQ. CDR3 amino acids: CASSQESRGTKDGYTF. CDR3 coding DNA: TGTGCCAGCAGCCAAGAGTCTCGGGGGACTAAGGATGGCTACACCTTC.

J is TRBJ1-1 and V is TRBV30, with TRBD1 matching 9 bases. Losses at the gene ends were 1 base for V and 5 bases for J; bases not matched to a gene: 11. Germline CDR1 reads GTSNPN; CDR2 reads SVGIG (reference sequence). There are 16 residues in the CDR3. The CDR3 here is CAWSGGDRGSRTEAFF. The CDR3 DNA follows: TGTGCCTGGAGTGGGGGAGACAGGGGGTCGCGGACTGAAGCTTTCTTT.

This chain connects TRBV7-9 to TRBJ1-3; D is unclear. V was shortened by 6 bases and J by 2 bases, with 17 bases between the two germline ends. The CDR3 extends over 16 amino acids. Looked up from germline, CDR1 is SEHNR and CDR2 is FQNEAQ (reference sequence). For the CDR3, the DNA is TGTGCCAGCAGAGCCTCCGGGTCCGGGGCTGGAAACACCATATATTTT. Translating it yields CASRASGSGAGNTIYF.

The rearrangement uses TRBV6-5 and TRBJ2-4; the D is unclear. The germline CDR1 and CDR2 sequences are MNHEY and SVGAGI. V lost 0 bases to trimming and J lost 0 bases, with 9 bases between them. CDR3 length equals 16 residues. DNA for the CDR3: TGTGCCAGCAGTTACTCGGCGGCTGTAGCCAAAAACATTCAGTACTTC. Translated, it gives CASSYSAAVAKNIQYF.

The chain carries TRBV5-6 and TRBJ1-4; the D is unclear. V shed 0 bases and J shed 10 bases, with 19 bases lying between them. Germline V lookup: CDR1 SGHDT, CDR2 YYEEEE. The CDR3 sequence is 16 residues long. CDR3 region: CASSLAGSGAVAKLFF. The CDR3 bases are TGTGCCAGCAGCTTGGCTGGGTCGGGAGCGGTGGCAAAACTGTTTTTT.

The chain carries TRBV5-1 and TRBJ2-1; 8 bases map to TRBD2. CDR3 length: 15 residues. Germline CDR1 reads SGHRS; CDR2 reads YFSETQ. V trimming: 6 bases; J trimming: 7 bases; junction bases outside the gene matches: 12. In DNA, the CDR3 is TGCGCCAGCAATCGGGAGGGCCGGATTAGTAATGAGCAGTTCTTC. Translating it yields CASNREGRISNEQFF.

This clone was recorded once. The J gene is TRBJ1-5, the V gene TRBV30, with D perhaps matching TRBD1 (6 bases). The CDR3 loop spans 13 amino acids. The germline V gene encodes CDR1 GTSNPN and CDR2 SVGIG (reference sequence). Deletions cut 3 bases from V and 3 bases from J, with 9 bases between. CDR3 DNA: TGTGCCTGGAGCGACAGGTACAATCAGCCCCAGCATTTT. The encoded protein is CAWSDRYNQPQHF.

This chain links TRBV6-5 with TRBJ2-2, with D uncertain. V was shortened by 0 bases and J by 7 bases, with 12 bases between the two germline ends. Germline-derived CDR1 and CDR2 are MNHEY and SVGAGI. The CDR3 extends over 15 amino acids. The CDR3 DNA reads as TGTGCCAGCAGTTACTCGCTCCAGCGTAACGGGGAGCTGTTTTTT. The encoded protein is CASSYSLQRNGELFF.

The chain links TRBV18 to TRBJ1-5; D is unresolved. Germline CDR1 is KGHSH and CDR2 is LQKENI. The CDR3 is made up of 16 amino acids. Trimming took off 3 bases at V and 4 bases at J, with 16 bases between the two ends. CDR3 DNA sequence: TGTGCCAGCTCACCTCAAGTCCCGCAGGCAAATCAGCCCCAGCATTTT. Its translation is CASSPQVPQANQPQHF.

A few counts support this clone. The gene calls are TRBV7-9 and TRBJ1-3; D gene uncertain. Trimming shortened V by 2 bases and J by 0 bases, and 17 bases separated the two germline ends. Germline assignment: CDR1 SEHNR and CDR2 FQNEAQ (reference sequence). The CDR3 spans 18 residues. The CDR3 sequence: CASSLFFGGPISGNTIYF. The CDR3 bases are TGTGCCAGCAGCTTATTTTTCGGAGGACCGATCTCTGGAAACACCATATATTTT.

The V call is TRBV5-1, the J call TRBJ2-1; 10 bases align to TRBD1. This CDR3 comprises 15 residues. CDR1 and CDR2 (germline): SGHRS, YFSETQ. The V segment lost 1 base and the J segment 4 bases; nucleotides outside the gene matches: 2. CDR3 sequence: CASSLLGQGYNEQFF. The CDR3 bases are TGCGCCAGCAGCTTGCTGGGACAGGGGTACAATGAGCAGTTCTTC.

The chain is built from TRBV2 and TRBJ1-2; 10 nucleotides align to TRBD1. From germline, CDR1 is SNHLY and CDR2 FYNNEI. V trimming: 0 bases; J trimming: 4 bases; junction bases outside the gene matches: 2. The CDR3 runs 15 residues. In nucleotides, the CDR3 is TGTGCCAGCAGTGAAGCGGGACAGGGGCGCTATGGCTACACCTTC. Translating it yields CASSEAGQGRYGYTF.

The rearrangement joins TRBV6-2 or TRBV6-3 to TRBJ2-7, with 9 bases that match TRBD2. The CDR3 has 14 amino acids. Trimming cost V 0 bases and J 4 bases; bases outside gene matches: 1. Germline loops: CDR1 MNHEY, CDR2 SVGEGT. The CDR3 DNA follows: TGTGCCAGCAGTTACTCTAGCGGGAGTTACGAGCAGTACTTC. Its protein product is CASSYSSGSYEQYF.

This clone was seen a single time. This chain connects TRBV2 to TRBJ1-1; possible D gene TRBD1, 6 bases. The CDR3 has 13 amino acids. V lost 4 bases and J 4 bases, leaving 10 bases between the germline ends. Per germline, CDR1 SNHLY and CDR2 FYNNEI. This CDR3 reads CASSAWGLTEAFF. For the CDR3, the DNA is TGTGCCAGCAGTGCGTGGGGGCTCACTGAAGCTTTCTTT.

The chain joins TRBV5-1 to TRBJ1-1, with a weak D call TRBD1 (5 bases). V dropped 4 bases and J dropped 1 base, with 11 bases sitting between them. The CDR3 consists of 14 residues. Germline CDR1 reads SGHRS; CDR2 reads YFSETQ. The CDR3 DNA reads TGCGCCAGCAGCCTGGACACGGGGAACACTGAAGCTTTCTTT. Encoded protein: CASSLDTGNTEAFF.

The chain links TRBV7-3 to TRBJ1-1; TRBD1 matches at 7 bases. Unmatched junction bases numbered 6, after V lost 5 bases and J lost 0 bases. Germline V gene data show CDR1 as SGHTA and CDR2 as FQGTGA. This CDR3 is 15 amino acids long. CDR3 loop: CASSPPGQMNTEAFF. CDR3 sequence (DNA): TGTGCCAGCAGCCCTCCGGGACAGATGAACACTGAAGCTTTCTTT.

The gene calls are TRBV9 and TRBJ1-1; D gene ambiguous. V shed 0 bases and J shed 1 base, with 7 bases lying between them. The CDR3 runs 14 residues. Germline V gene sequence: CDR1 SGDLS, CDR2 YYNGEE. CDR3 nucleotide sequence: TGTGCCAGCAGCGTAGAAGGCGGGAACACTGAAGCTTTCTTT. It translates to CASSVEGGNTEAFF.

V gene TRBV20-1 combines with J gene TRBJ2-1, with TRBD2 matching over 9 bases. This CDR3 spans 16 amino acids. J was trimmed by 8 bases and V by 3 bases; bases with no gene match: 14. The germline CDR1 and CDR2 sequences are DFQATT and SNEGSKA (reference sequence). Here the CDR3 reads CSASTSGSNAFDEQFF. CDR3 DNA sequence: TGCAGTGCTAGTACTAGCGGGTCCAACGCATTCGATGAGCAGTTCTTC.

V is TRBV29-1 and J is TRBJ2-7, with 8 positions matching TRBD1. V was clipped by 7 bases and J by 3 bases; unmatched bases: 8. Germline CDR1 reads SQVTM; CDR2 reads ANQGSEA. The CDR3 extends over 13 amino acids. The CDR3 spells CSGSTGASYEQYV. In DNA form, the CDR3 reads TGCAGCGGCTCGACAGGGGCAAGCTACGAGCAGTACGTC.

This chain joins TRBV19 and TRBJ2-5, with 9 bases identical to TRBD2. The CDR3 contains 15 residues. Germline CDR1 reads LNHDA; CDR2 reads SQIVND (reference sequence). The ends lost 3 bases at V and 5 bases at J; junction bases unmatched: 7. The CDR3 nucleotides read TGTGCCAGTAGTATGGCTAGCGGGGAAAGGGAGACCCAGTACTTC. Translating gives CASSMASGERETQYF.

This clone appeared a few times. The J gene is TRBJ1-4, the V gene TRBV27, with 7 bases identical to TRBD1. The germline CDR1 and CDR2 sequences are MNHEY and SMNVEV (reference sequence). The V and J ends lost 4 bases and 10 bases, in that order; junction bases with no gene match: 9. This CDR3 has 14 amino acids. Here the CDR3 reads CASSSLDRVGKLFF. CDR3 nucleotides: TGTGCCAGCAGTTCCCTCGACAGGGTCGGAAAACTGTTTTTT.

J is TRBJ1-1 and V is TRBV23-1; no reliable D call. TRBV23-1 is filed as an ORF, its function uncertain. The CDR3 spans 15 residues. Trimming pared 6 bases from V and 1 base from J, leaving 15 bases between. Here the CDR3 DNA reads TGCGCCAGCAGGCGAGGCCACACCGCGAACACTGAAGCTTTCTTT. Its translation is CASRRGHTANTEAFF.

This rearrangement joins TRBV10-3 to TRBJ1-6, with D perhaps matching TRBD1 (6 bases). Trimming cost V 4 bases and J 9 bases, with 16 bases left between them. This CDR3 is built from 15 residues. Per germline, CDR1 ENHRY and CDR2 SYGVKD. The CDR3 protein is CAISADRWPTSPLHF. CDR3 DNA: TGTGCCATCAGTGCTGACAGGTGGCCCACTTCACCCCTCCACTTT.